The 23 T cell receptor beta chains listed next were all sequenced from one sample in a study of patients and donors after allogeneic stem cell transplantation. Using its own MiXCR run on the RT-PCR reads, TCRdb lists one record per CDR3 protein. The data show hundreds of thousands of distinct CDR3 sequences, approximately 16% seen once. The sequenced sample was blood, either unsorted or a sorted T cell fraction (not recorded which). These receptors came from a human donor who was either an allogeneic HSCT recipient or a stem cell or donor lymphocyte infusion donor (not recorded which). It is not recorded whose cells these are; they may come from a transplant donor.

V gene TRBV21-1 combines with J gene TRBJ2-3; TRBD2 is the table's D call, not checked against the DNA. TRBV21-1 is flagged as a pseudogene. This CDR3 comprises 15 residues. DNA for the CDR3: TGTGCCAGCAGCAGGAGGCGGGAGAGGGAAGATACGCAGTATTTT. It translates to CASSRRREREDTQYF.

This clonotype has just a few counts. This chain joins TRBV6-1 and TRBJ1-1; TRBD1 aligns across 7 bases. Germline values: CDR1 MNHNS, CDR2 SASEGT. V lost 6 bases to trimming and J lost 8 bases; unmatched junction nucleotides: 9. This CDR3 has 13 residues. The CDR3 loop reads CASRKLGQVEAFF. The CDR3 nucleotides read TGTGCCAGCAGGAAACTAGGACAGGTCGAAGCTTTCTTT.

This clonotype was counted a few times. The rearrangement uses TRBV19 and TRBJ1-1; maybe TRBD1 (5 bases). CDR1 and CDR2 from the germline V gene are LNHDA and SQIVND (reference sequence). V lost 4 bases and J 3 bases, leaving 9 bases between the germline ends. This CDR3 spans 13 amino acids. CDR3: CASSTRGDTEAFF. CDR3 DNA: TGTGCCAGTAGTACCCGAGGGGACACTGAAGCTTTCTTT.

The V and J genes are TRBV4-2 and TRBJ1-1, with unresolved D. The V gene's germline CDR1 is LGHNA and CDR2 YNFKEQ. V lost 0 bases, J lost 4 bases, and 6 bases lay in between. The CDR3 contains 13 residues. CDR3 coding DNA: TGTGCCAGCAGCCAAGAACGGGGCACTGAAGCTTTCTTT. It codes for CASSQERGTEAFF.

This chain uses TRBV9 with TRBJ2-1; D may be TRBD2 (5 bases). The V and J ends lost 1 base and 1 base respectively, with 15 bases between them. There are 17 residues in the CDR3. Germline V gene data show CDR1 as SGDLS and CDR2 as YYNGEE. CDR3 sequence (DNA): TGTGCCAGCAGCGTAACTTCCCCTAGCAGGTCCTACAATGAGCAGTTCTTC. Its protein is CASSVTSPSRSYNEQFF.

The V call is TRBV9, the J call TRBJ2-7; either TRBD1 or TRBD2 may supply D (6 bases each). The CDR3 is made up of 15 amino acids. Germline V gene data show CDR1 as SGDLS and CDR2 as YYNGEE. The ends were cut back, 0 bases at V and 5 bases at J, with 15 bases in the middle. The CDR3 sequence: CASSVEGGLSDEQYF. CDR3 sequence (DNA): TGTGCCAGCAGCGTAGAAGGGGGACTCAGCGACGAGCAGTACTTC.

This clonotype has a handful of counts. This chain links TRBV7-8 with TRBJ2-4; 7 bases map to TRBD1. The CDR3 is made up of 12 amino acids. Looked up from germline, CDR1 is SGHVS and CDR2 is FQNEAQ. J lost 14 bases, V lost 5 bases, and 9 bases had no gene match. The CDR3 reads CASSVNRGAEYF. The DNA for the CDR3 is TGTGCCAGCAGCGTAAACAGGGGAGCGGAGTACTTC.

The chain uses TRBV11-2 and TRBJ2-7; D perhaps matches TRBD1 (6 bases). From germline, CDR1 is SGHAT and CDR2 FQNNGV. V lost 5 bases to trimming and J lost 4 bases, with 15 bases between them. CDR3 length equals 14 residues. In nucleotides, the CDR3 is TGTGCCAGCAGCGTGGACAGTAGCCATTACGAGCAGTACTTC. Amino acids: CASSVDSSHYEQYF.

This clonotype has more than one count but fewer than ten. The chain carries TRBV14 and TRBJ2-1, with D hard to call. V shed 1 base and J shed 3 bases, with 10 bases lying between them. CDR1 is SGHDN and CDR2 is FVKESK in the germline V gene. The CDR3 covers 15 residues. CDR3 residues: CASSQGSGGYNEQFF. The CDR3 nucleotides read TGTGCCAGCAGCCAAGGATCGGGCGGCTACAATGAGCAGTTCTTC.

The chain is built from TRBV4-1 and TRBJ1-5, with TRBD1 matching 8 bases. Trimming cost V 2 bases and J 4 bases; bases outside gene matches: 7. Per the germline V gene, CDR1 is MGHRA and CDR2 is YSYEKL. There are 16 residues in the CDR3. CDR3 DNA sequence: TGCGCCAGCAGCCAACCCGGGGACAGGACTAATCAGCCCCAGCATTTT. This translates into CASSQPGDRTNQPQHF.

The rearrangement uses TRBV4-2 and TRBJ2-4; D ambiguous. The CDR3 contains 17 residues. Trimming removed 0 bases from V and 0 bases from J, with 12 bases in between. The germline V gene encodes CDR1 LGHNA and CDR2 YNFKEQ. CDR3 sequence: CASSQDRGTLAKNIQYF. The CDR3 bases are TGTGCCAGCAGCCAAGATCGCGGCACTTTAGCCAAAAACATTCAGTACTTC.

With respect to this clonotype: A clone one base away is much larger, so this may be a read error. The chain joins TRBV7-9 to TRBJ2-2; possible D gene TRBD2, 5 bases. Per the germline V gene, CDR1 is SEHNR and CDR2 is FQNEAQ (reference sequence). CDR3 size: 15 residues. The V gene lost 5 bases and the J gene lost 2 bases, with 12 bases spanning the gap. CDR3 in amino acids: CASSHGPGNTGELFF. Written as DNA, the CDR3 is TGTGCCAGCAGCCATGGACCGGGAAACACCGGGGAGCTGTTTTTT.

This clonotype was counted between two and nine times. The chain joins TRBV21-1 to TRBJ2-3. TRBV21-1 is labeled a pseudogene. This CDR3 is built from 17 residues. The CDR3 DNA reads as TGTGCCAGCAGCAAAGCGGTTGGGTGTATATGGAGAGATACGCAGTATTTT. Protein product: CASSKAVGCIWRDTQYF.

The chain combines TRBV14 with TRBJ2-7; weak D call: TRBD1 (6 bases). The CDR3 contains 16 residues. V was clipped by 1 base and J by 2 bases, with 15 bases between them. Germline assignment: CDR1 SGHDN and CDR2 FVKESK. CDR3 nucleotide sequence: TGTGCCAGCAGCCAAGGAGGGGTGACAGGAACCTACGAGCAGTACTTC. Encoded protein: CASSQGGVTGTYEQYF.

In its sample, this clonotype was seen a few times. This chain connects TRBV29-1 to TRBJ2-1, with a possible D match to TRBD2 (6 bases). Per the germline V gene, CDR1 is SQVTM and CDR2 is ANQGSEA. This CDR3 spans 15 amino acids. With 5 bases removed from V and 4 bases from J, the gap between germline ends came to 18 bases. The CDR3 region is CSVRSGSGPYNEQFF. The CDR3 bases are TGCAGCGTTCGGTCCGGGAGTGGACCTTACAATGAGCAGTTCTTC.

The chain uses TRBV2 and TRBJ1-2; D might be TRBD1 (6 bases). Per the germline V gene, CDR1 is SNHLY and CDR2 is FYNNEI. The CDR3 loop spans 11 amino acids. Between the trimmed V and J ends, which lost 10 bases and 6 bases, there was a span of 12 bases. CDR3 nucleotides: TGTGCCATACAGGGACTGGATGGCTACACCTTC. As protein: CAIQGLDGYTF.

The V and J genes are TRBV20-1 and TRBJ1-4, with no clear D. The germline V gene has CDR1 DFQATT and CDR2 SNEGSKA (reference sequence). The CDR3 length is 13 residues. Trimming stripped 2 bases from V and 4 bases from J, with 8 bases between. This CDR3 is CSARRDFNEKLFF. As DNA, the CDR3 is TGCAGTGCTAGACGGGATTTTAATGAAAAACTGTTTTTT.

This clonotype has just a few counts. The genes are TRBV4-2 and TRBJ2-2; the D gene is possibly TRBD1 (6 bases). Germline CDR1 is LGHNA and CDR2 is YNFKEQ. The length of the CDR3 is 12 residues. V dropped 8 bases and J dropped 8 bases, with 12 bases sitting between them. The CDR3 nucleotides read TGTGCCAGCCGTTGGGGGCTTGGGGAGCTGTTTTTT. As protein: CASRWGLGELFF.

V and J are TRBV10-3 and TRBJ2-2, with 9 bases aligning to TRBD2. CDR1 ENHRY and CDR2 SYGVKD come from the germline V gene. The CDR3 contains 17 residues. The V and J ends lost 4 bases and 5 bases, in that order; junction bases with no gene match: 11. CDR3 sequence reads: CAISANSGGRGTGELFF. Here the CDR3 DNA reads TGTGCCATCAGTGCTAATAGCGGGGGCAGAGGGACCGGGGAGCTGTTTTTT.

This clonotype was observed a handful of times. CDR3 loop: CASSYSTGGTEAFF. The DNA for the CDR3 is TGTGCCAGCAGTTACTCGACCGGGGGAACTGAAGCTTTCTTT. This rearrangement joins TRBV6-5 to TRBJ1-1; a weak D match, TRBD1 (5 bases). V lost 0 bases and J lost 5, with 10 bases in between. CDR1 and CDR2 from the germline V gene are MNHEY and SVGAGI. The CDR3 length is 14 residues.

The CDR3 reads CSARGEGPSVHSYEQYF. CDR3 DNA sequence: TGCAGTGCTAGAGGAGAGGGACCTAGCGTTCATTCCTACGAGCAGTACTTC. The rearrangement links TRBV20-1 to TRBJ2-7, with a possible D match to TRBD2 (6 bases). The CDR3 is made up of 17 amino acids. Germline assignment: CDR1 DFQATT and CDR2 SNEGSKA (reference sequence). Trimming removed 1 base from V and 1 base from J, with 20 bases in between.

The J gene is TRBJ2-7, the V gene TRBV7-6; D uncertain. CDR3 length: 12 amino acids. Trimming cost V 3 bases and J 5 bases, with 8 bases left between them. CDR1 SGHVS and CDR2 FNYEAQ come from the germline V gene. CDR3 amino acids: CASSFGQDEQYF. The CDR3 bases are TGTGCCAGCAGCTTTGGCCAAGACGAGCAGTACTTC.

V usage is TRBV20-1 and J usage is TRBJ1-5, with 8 bases fitting TRBD1. CDR1 is DFQATT and CDR2 is SNEGSKA in the germline V gene (reference sequence). After removal of 3 bases from V and 5 bases from J, the junction contained 12 bases not matched to a gene. The CDR3 covers 16 residues. CDR3 residues: CSARSYSRGLDQPQHF. As DNA, the CDR3 is TGCAGTGCTAGGAGCTATAGCAGGGGGCTTGATCAGCCCCAGCATTTT.